This record concerns one T cell receptor beta chain sequence. The target of this receptor is not known. Nothing much larger sits one base from this clone, and base qualities are not available. The CDR1 and CDR2 encoded by the germline V gene are MDHEN and SYDVKM. V has 5 bases trimmed and J has 14 bases trimmed; junction bases matching no gene number 20. From the cysteine through the phenylalanine, the CDR3 covers 16 amino acids. Only the CDR3 DNA is retained, 48 bases long and in frame from the first base. The sample originates from a study of CD8 T cells in ankylosing spondylitis (dated by TCRdb to about 2017). Study-level background: The study profiled T cell receptor beta repertoires in healthy donors and ankylosing spondylitis patients to find disease-linked TCR variants. Peripheral blood was sampled, and synovial fluid was also collected from ankylosing spondylitis patients. The full study cohort was made up of about two dozen ankylosing spondylitis patients and 108 healthy donors.

TCRdb lists the instrument as Illumina HiSeq 2500. Quantitative 5'-RACE with molecular barcodes was used to prepare TCR beta libraries. The source study handled its data this way. A new computational method based on a probabilistic model of VDJ rearrangement was used to identify disease-linked TCR variants. TCRdb itself trimmed the public reads at Q25 with fastp, ran MiXCR and retained productive beta chains. Entries that share a CDR3 protein sequence are merged under the most common genes and DNA. The V and J calls follow TCRdb's processing rather than the paper's. The sample table holds 800,000 to 900,000 distinct CDR3 sequences, of which around 11% were seen once. The biggest ten clones account for less than 0.65% of the sample. Paper-wide results and their limitations: The disease-linked clones had a CD8+ phenotype and were found at relatively low frequencies in peripheral blood. Blood from ankylosing spondylitis patients appeared to be characterized by a TCR beta motif made up of several highly homologous amino acid variants. Some motif variants were previously reported in synovial fluid and blood of reactive arthritis patients, suggesting common disease-initiation mechanisms. The disease-linked clones were reported to be significantly enriched in matched synovial fluid samples from ankylosing spondylitis patients.

Sequenced material: blood, either unsorted or a sorted T cell fraction (not recorded which). Here the chain combines TRBV28 and TRBJ1-1, with 10 bases in between that match TRBD1. The receptor comes from a male donor with ankylosing spondylitis. The DNA reads as follows: TGTGCCAGCAGTGGGGGTTTGGGACAGGGGTCCTATTATCCGTTCTTT. This is translated as CASSGGLGQGSYYPFF.